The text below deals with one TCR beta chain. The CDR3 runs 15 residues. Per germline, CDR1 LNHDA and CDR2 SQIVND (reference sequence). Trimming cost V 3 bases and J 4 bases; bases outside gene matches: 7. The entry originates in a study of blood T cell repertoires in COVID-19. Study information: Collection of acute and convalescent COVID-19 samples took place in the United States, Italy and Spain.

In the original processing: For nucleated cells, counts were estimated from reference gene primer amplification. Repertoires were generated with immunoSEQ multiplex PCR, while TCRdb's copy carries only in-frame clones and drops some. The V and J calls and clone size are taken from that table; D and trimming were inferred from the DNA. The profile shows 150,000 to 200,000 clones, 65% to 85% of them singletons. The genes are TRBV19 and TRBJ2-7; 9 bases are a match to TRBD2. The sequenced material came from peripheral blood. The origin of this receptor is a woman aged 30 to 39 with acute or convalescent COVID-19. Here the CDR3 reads CASSIKAGGPYEQYF. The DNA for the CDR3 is TGTGCCAGTAGTATTAAGGCGGGAGGGCCTTACGAGCAGTACTTC.